A single sample is the source of the 27 T cell receptor beta chains below, sequenced in a study of T cells after yellow fever vaccination. TCRdb re-called the 5' RACE reads with MiXCR, one entry per CDR3 protein. Of around 150,000 distinct CDR3 sequences detected, 6% to 7.5% appear once; the ten largest clones hold 2.5% to 3%. This specimen consisted of CD4+ T cells sorted from PBMCs, obtained around 5 days after the first yellow fever vaccination. The source is a man aged 18 to 29 who received the YFV17D yellow fever vaccine.

In this sample, this clonotype turned up many times. The rearrangement uses TRBV4-3 and TRBJ2-6; TRBD1 matches 12 bases. The J segment lost 0 bases and the V segment lost 6 bases, leaving 9 bases of the junction unmatched. CDR1 is LGHNA and CDR2 is YSLEER in the germline V gene. This CDR3 is built from 19 residues. The CDR3 sequence: CASRRSGTGGPSGANVLTF. In nucleotides, the CDR3 is TGCGCCAGCAGGCGATCCGGGACAGGGGGCCCCTCTGGGGCCAACGTCCTGACTTTC.

V gene TRBV4-1 combines with J gene TRBJ1-1, with TRBD1 identical over 10 bases. Per the germline V gene, CDR1 is MGHRA and CDR2 is YSYEKL. CDR3 length: 16 amino acids. Trimming took 2 bases from V and 0 from J; bases not matched to a gene: 3. For the CDR3, the DNA is TGCGCCAGCAGCCAAATGGGACAGGGGTTGAACACTGAAGCTTTCTTT. It specifies CASSQMGQGLNTEAFF.

This clonotype was seen at least ten times. J is TRBJ2-3 and V is TRBV12-3 or TRBV12-4, with 11 bases lining up with TRBD2. V shed 5 bases and J 5 bases; nucleotides not matched to a gene: 9. The CDR3 totals 16 residues. The CDR3 sequence is CASSSDPSGGKDTQYF. In DNA, the CDR3 is TGTGCCAGCAGTAGCGATCCTAGCGGGGGGAAAGATACGCAGTATTTT.

Points on this clonotype: Just one base apart from a much larger clone, this may be a read error. The chain carries TRBV6-1 and TRBJ1-5; D call uncertain. The CDR3 totals 12 residues. The germline V gene encodes CDR1 MNHNS and CDR2 SASEGT. The CDR3: CASRFSKQPQHF. CDR3 DNA sequence: TGTGCCAGCAGGTTTAGCAAACAGCCCCAGCATTTT.

This chain uses TRBV6-1 with TRBJ2-2; D gene uncertain. The germline CDR1 and CDR2 sequences are MNHNS and SASEGT. V was clipped by 7 bases and J by 1 base, with 7 bases between them. The CDR3 extends over 13 amino acids. CDR3 sequence: CASTYENTGELFF. The CDR3 DNA is TGTGCCAGCACCTACGAGAACACCGGGGAGCTGTTTTTT.

This clonotype showed up just a few times. This sequence joins TRBV20-1 and TRBJ1-4; weak D call: TRBD1 (6 bases). The CDR3 consists of 12 residues. Germline-derived CDR1 and CDR2 are DFQATT and SNEGSKA (reference sequence). Trimming removed 8 bases from V and 8 bases from J, with 15 bases in between. CDR3 residues: CSPSQGDEKLFF. The CDR3 coding sequence is TGCAGTCCATCACAGGGTGACGAAAAACTGTTTTTT.

The chain has TRBV4-3 and TRBJ2-2; 8 nucleotides align to TRBD2. Germline values: CDR1 LGHNA, CDR2 YSLEER. Trimming cost V 3 bases and J 7 bases; bases outside gene matches: 13. The CDR3 length is 17 residues. The DNA of the CDR3 is TGCGCCAGCAGCCAGGGTGGTAGTAGCGGGGTTGACGGGGAGCTGTTTTTT. Amino acid sequence: CASSQGGSSGVDGELFF.

Only a few counts were recorded for this clonotype. This chain links TRBV20-1 with TRBJ2-5, with TRBD1 identical over 9 bases. Germline CDR1 and CDR2: DFQATT and SNEGSKA (reference sequence). The CDR3 loop spans 15 amino acids. V dropped 4 bases and J dropped 1; count of bases not matched to a gene: 7. The CDR3 DNA is TGCAGTGCTAAGGAACACAGGGGGCTCCAAGAGACCCAGTACTTC. Encoded protein: CSAKEHRGLQETQYF.

This chain links TRBV20-1 with TRBJ2-5, with D possibly TRBD1 on 5 matching bases. Deletions cut 6 bases from V and 3 bases from J, with 11 bases between. Germline loops: CDR1 DFQATT, CDR2 SNEGSKA (reference sequence). The CDR3 consists of 12 residues. Here the CDR3 DNA reads TGCAGTGCCATGGGGCAGAAAGAGACCCAGTACTTC. Protein: CSAMGQKETQYF.

This clonotype was seen repeatedly, ten times or more. This sequence joins TRBV6-2 or TRBV6-3 and TRBJ2-1; no clear D. This CDR3 has 13 residues. Trimming shortened V by 7 bases and J by 0 bases, and 7 bases separated the two germline ends. Germline V gene lookup returns CDR1 MNHEY and CDR2 SVGEGT. DNA for the CDR3: TGTGCCAGCACCCCAGACTCCTACAATGAGCAGTTCTTC. Translation: CASTPDSYNEQFF.

This clonotype has a count of ten or more. The rearrangement joins TRBV7-9 to TRBJ1-2; no firm D call. Trimming took off 2 bases at V and 6 bases at J, with 4 bases between the two ends. Germline loops: CDR1 SEHNR, CDR2 FQNEAQ (reference sequence). The CDR3 contains 11 residues. This chain's CDR3 is CASSLNDGYTF. Written as DNA, the CDR3 is TGTGCCAGCAGCTTAAACGATGGCTACACCTTC.

The chain couples TRBV5-1 to TRBJ1-2; D is uncertain. The CDR3 has 16 residues. The germline V gene has CDR1 SGHRS and CDR2 YFSETQ. The germline V and J ends were trimmed by 3 bases and 6 bases, with 21 bases remaining between them. The CDR3 DNA is TGCGCCAGCAGCTCACCCGCCCGGGGTGCTGATGATGGCTACACCTTC. It is translated as CASSSPARGADDGYTF.

This clonotype was counted ten times or more. The gene calls are TRBV18 and TRBJ1-1; D perhaps matches TRBD1 (5 bases). Germline CDR1 and CDR2: KGHSH and LQKENI. Trimming pared 6 bases from V and 1 base from J, leaving 9 bases between. The CDR3 has 13 residues. The CDR3 loop is CASSGGANTEAFF. In DNA form, the CDR3 reads TGTGCCAGCTCGGGCGGGGCGAACACTGAAGCTTTCTTT.

In this sample, this clonotype turned up a few times. The CDR3 region is CATSRDLGTVNNEQFF. The DNA of the CDR3 is TGTGCCACCAGCAGAGATCTAGGGACGGTAAACAATGAGCAGTTCTTC. The V and J genes are TRBV15 and TRBJ2-1; D assignment may be TRBD1 or TRBD2 (5 bases each). Per the germline V gene, CDR1 is LNHNV and CDR2 is YYDKDF (reference sequence). Trimming left V 0 bases short and J 5 bases short, with 14 bases between. The CDR3 consists of 16 residues.

The gene calls are TRBV5-1 and TRBJ2-7; TRBD1 is a possible D gene (5 bases). Trimming took off 4 bases at V and 0 bases at J, with 14 bases between the two ends. This CDR3 has 15 residues. CDR1 is SGHRS, CDR2 YFSETQ, per germline. The CDR3 DNA sequence: TGCGCCAGCAGCCCCCGGACAACAACCTCCTACGAGCAGTACTTC. Translating it yields CASSPRTTTSYEQYF.

This clonotype was detected many times. The V gene is TRBV5-1, the J gene TRBJ1-4; possibly TRBD1 for D (5 bases). CDR1 and CDR2 (germline): SGHRS, YFSETQ. The CDR3 is made up of 14 amino acids. V gave up 3 bases and J gave up 5 bases, with 11 bases separating them. For the CDR3, the DNA is TGCGCCAGCAGCTACCTGTGGGACAATGAAAAACTGTTTTTT. It specifies CASSYLWDNEKLFF.

The chain carries TRBV11-2 and TRBJ1-5, with 9 bases matching TRBD1. CDR3 size: 16 residues. V lost 4 bases to trimming and J lost 5 bases; unmatched junction nucleotides: 9. CDR1 is SGHAT, CDR2 FQNNGV, per germline. The CDR3 reads CASSSSGQGVDQPQHF. CDR3 DNA: TGTGCCAGCAGCTCCTCGGGACAGGGAGTGGATCAGCCCCAGCATTTT.

There are many counts of this clonotype. This chain connects TRBV20-1 to TRBJ2-1; no firm D call. This CDR3 comprises 10 residues. The V end was cut by 7 bases, the J end by 5 bases, with 6 bases between. In germline, CDR1 is DFQATT, CDR2 SNEGSKA (reference sequence). The CDR3 loop is CSGRNNEQFF. CDR3 DNA: TGCAGTGGAAGAAACAATGAGCAGTTCTTC.

This clonotype came up many times. V is TRBV5-1 and J is TRBJ2-1; maybe TRBD1 (5 bases). The CDR3 has 16 amino acids. Germline assignment: CDR1 SGHRS and CDR2 YFSETQ. Trimming stripped 5 bases from V and 1 base from J, with 16 bases between. CDR3 DNA: TGCGCCAGCAGGGGTCCGGCGGCAGGGTCCTACAATGAGCAGTTCTTC. It specifies CASRGPAAGSYNEQFF. Complete variable domain (other parts from reference TRBV5-1 and TRBJ2-1): KAGVTQTPRYLIKTRGQQVTLSCSPISGHRSVSWYQQTPGQGLQFLFEYFSETQRNKGNFPGRFSGRQFSNSRSEMNVSTLELGDSALYLCASRGPAAGSYNEQFFGPGTRLTVL.

This clonotype was seen many times. This chain joins TRBV5-1 and TRBJ2-1; no reliable D call. V lost 5 bases and J 8 bases, leaving 8 bases between the germline ends. The CDR3 consists of 11 residues. Germline V gene data show CDR1 as SGHRS and CDR2 as YFSETQ. The CDR3 loop is CASSTPYEQFF. The CDR3 bases are TGCGCCAGCAGTACGCCATATGAGCAGTTCTTC. The full variable domain, its missing parts supplied by reference TRBV5-1 and TRBJ2-1, is KAGVTQTPRYLIKTRGQQVTLSCSPISGHRSVSWYQQTPGQGLQFLFEYFSETQRNKGNFPGRFSGRQFSNSRSEMNVSTLELGDSALYLCASSTPYEQFFGPGTRLTVL.

This clonotype was observed many times. This chain links TRBV5-1 with TRBJ1-2; D is unclear. The CDR3 is made up of 14 amino acids. V gave up 0 bases and J gave up 2 bases, with 8 bases separating them. Germline CDR1 reads SGHRS; CDR2 reads YFSETQ. The CDR3 DNA follows: TGCGCCAGCAGCTTGGATGGCCAGAACTATGGCTACACCTTC. Translated, it gives CASSLDGQNYGYTF.

This sequence joins TRBV6-1 and TRBJ1-5; a weak D match, TRBD1 (6 bases). Deletions cut 5 bases from V and 9 bases from J, with 20 bases between. There are 15 residues in the CDR3. Looked up from germline, CDR1 is MNHNS and CDR2 is SASEGT. This CDR3 reads CASSQALAARGPQHF. The CDR3, as DNA: TGTGCCAGCAGTCAGGCCTTGGCGGCCAGGGGGCCCCAGCATTTT.

The table lists this clonotype with many counts. V is TRBV20-1 and J is TRBJ2-1; D may be TRBD2 (6 bases). In germline, CDR1 is DFQATT, CDR2 SNEGSKA (reference sequence). The CDR3 runs 10 residues. Trimming pared 6 bases from V and 13 bases from J, leaving 13 bases between. The CDR3 nucleotides read TGCAGTGCGGCCGGGACTCCTCAGTTCTTC. It codes for CSAAGTPQFF.

This clonotype was counted many times. The chain recombines TRBV24-1 with TRBJ1-5; 8 positions agree with TRBD1. This CDR3 region has 12 residues. The germline gives CDR1 KGHDR, CDR2 SFDVKD. V shed 2 bases and J 11 bases; nucleotides not matched to a gene: 1. DNA of the CDR3: TGTGCCACCAGTGATTCGGACAGGGCCCAGCATTTT. Its translation is CATSDSDRAQHF.

This clonotype was counted at least ten times. This chain joins TRBV6-1 and TRBJ1-2; D uncertain. This CDR3 has 13 amino acids. Deletions cut 5 bases from V and 3 bases from J, with 10 bases between. Germline lookup yields CDR1 MNHNS and CDR2 SASEGT. For the CDR3, the DNA is TGTGCCAGCAGTCCCAATAACTACTATGGCTACACCTTC. It specifies CASSPNNYYGYTF.

The rearrangement links TRBV7-3 to TRBJ1-5; 7 positions agree with TRBD1. CDR3 size: 20 residues. J gave up 1 base and V 5 bases, and 20 bases lay outside the gene matches. Germline CDR1 reads SGHTA; CDR2 reads FQGTGA. In DNA, the CDR3 is TGTGCCAGCAGCCAAAACGTTACGCGGGCAGGGGGATGGAGCAATCAGCCCCAGCATTTT. The encoded protein is CASSQNVTRAGGWSNQPQHF.

This clonotype was observed a handful of times. The chain is built from TRBV18 and TRBJ1-3; tentative D call: TRBD1 (6 bases). The CDR3 has 15 amino acids. V was trimmed by 3 bases and J by 0 bases, leaving 9 bases between them. Germline values: CDR1 KGHSH, CDR2 LQKENI. For the CDR3, the DNA is TGTGCCAGCTCACCCGACAGGAGCTCTGGAAACACCATATATTTT. Residues: CASSPDRSSGNTIYF.